This T cell receptor (beta chain) originates from a study of OX40 agonist ivuxolimab in advanced cancers. About the study: Anti-PD-1, anti-PD-L1 or anti-CTLA-4 therapy given earlier was allowed, and roughly 40% had some. Study findings and constraints: Some patients who did not respond also had low normalized T-cell clonal expansion.

Clones were sequenced by immunoSEQ multiplex PCR, and TCRdb holds only the in-frame ones, with some missing. The sample includes under 90,000 clones, about nine tenths seen only once; the top ten take 0.15% to 0.2%. The CDR3 has 15 amino acids. Trimming took off 4 bases at V and 1 base at J, with 12 bases between the two ends. Germline CDR1 is SGDLS and CDR2 is YYNGEE. A note on this clone: Antigen: not known.

The source material was CD4+ or CD8+ T cells sorted from blood, sampled in a trial of the OX40 agonist ivuxolimab. The rearrangement uses TRBV9 and TRBJ2-1; D is uncertain. The receptor was derived from an adult with an advanced solid tumor such as melanoma, head and neck, liver or kidney cancer. DNA of the CDR3: TGTGCCAGCAGCCCAGACTCCTTATCCTACAATGAGCAGTTCTTC. Residues: CASSPDSLSYNEQFF.